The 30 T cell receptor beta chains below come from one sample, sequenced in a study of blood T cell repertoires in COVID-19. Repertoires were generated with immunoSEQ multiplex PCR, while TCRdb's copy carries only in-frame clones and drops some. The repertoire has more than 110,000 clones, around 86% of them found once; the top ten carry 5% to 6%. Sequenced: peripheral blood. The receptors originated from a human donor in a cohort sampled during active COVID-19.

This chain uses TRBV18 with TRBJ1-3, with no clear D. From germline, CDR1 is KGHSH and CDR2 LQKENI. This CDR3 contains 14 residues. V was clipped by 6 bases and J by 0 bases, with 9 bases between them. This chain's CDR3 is CASSEQASGNTIYF. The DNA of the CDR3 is TGTGCCAGCTCCGAGCAGGCCTCTGGAAACACCATATATTTT.

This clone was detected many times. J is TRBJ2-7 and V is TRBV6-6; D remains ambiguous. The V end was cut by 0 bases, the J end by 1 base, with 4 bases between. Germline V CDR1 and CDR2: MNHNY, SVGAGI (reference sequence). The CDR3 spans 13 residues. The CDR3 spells CASSYSQSYEQYF. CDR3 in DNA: TGTGCCAGCAGTTACTCGCAGTCCTACGAGCAGTACTTC.

Here the CDR3 reads CAWNEAGPRGEQYF. The CDR3 DNA sequence: TGTGCCTGGAACGAGGCGGGACCACGTGGCGAGCAGTACTTC. The V and J genes are TRBV30 and TRBJ2-7; TRBD2 might be the D (6 bases). V dropped 4 bases and J dropped 6 bases, with 19 bases sitting between them. Germline V gene data show CDR1 as GTSNPN and CDR2 as SVGIG (reference sequence). The CDR3 totals 14 residues.

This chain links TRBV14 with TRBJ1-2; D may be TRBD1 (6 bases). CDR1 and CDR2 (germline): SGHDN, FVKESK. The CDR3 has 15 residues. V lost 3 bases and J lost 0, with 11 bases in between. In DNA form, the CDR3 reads TGTGCCAGCAGCCAGACCCAGGGGTCTAACTATGGCTACACCTTC. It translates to CASSQTQGSNYGYTF.

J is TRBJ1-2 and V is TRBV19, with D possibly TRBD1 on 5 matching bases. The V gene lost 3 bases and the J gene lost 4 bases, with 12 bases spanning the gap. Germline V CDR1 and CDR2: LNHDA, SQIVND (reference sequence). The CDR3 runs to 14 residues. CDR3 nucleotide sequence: TGTGCCAGTAGTATCGCGGGGGGAGGCTATGGCTACACCTTC. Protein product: CASSIAGGGYGYTF.

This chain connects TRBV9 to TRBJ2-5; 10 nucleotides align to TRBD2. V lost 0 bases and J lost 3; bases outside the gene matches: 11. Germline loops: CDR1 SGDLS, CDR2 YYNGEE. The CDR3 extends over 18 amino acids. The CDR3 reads CASSVGPSGGGIKETQYF. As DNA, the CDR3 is TGTGCCAGCAGCGTAGGGCCTAGCGGGGGCGGTATTAAAGAGACCCAGTACTTC.

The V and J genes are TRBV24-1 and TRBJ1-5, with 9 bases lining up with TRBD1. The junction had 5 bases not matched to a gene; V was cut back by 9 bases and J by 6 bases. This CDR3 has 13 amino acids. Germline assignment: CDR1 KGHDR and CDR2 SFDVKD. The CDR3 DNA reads TGTGCCACCCCCCAGGACAGGGGTCAGCCCCAGCATTTT. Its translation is CATPQDRGQPQHF.

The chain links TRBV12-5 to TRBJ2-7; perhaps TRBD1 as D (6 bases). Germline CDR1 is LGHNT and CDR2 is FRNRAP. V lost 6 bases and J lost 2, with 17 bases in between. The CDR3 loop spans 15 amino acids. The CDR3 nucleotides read TGTGCTAGTGGAGAGCCGAACAGGGCCGCCTACGAGCAGTACTTC. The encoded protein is CASGEPNRAAYEQYF.

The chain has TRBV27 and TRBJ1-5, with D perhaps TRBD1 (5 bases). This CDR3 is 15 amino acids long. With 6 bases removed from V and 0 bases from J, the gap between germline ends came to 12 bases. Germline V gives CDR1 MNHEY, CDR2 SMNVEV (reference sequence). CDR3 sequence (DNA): TGTGCCAGCAGCCCCACGGGGGGTAGCAATCAGCCCCAGCATTTT. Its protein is CASSPTGGSNQPQHF.

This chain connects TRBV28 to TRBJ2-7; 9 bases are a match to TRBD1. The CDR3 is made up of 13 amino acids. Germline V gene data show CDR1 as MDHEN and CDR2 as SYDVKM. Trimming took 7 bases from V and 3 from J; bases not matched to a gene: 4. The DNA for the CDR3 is TGTGCCAGCAACAGGGGGCCTTTCTACGAGCAGTACTTC. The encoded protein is CASNRGPFYEQYF.

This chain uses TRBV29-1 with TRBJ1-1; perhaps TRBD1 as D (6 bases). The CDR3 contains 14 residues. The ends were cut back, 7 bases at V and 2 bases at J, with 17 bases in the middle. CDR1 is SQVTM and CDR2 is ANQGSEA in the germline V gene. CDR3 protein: CSGHTGHRNTEAFF. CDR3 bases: TGCAGCGGGCACACAGGGCACCGAAACACTGAAGCTTTCTTT.

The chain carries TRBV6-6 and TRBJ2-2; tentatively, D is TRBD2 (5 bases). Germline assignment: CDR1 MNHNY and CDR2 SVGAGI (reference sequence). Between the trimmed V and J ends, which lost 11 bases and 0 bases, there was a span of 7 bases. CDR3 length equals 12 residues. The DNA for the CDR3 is TGTGCCGGGAGAACGAACACCGGGGAGCTGTTTTTT. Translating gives CAGRTNTGELFF.

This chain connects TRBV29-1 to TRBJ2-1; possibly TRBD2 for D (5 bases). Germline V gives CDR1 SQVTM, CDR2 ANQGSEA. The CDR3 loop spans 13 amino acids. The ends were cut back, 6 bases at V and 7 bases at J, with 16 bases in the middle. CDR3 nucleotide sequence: TGCAGCGTCGAAAGGGAGTCTGTGAATGAGCAGTTCTTC. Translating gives CSVERESVNEQFF.

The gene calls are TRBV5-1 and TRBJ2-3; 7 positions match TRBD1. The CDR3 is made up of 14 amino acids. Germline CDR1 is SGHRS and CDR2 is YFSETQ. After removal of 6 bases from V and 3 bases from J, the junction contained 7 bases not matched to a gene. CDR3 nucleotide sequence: TGCGCCAGCACCCTCTCGGACAGGACAGATACGCAGTATTTT. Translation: CASTLSDRTDTQYF. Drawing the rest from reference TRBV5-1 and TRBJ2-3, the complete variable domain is KAGVTQTPRYLIKTRGQQVTLSCSPISGHRSVSWYQQTPGQGLQFLFEYFSETQRNKGNFPGRFSGRQFSNSRSEMNVSTLELGDSALYLCASTLSDRTDTQYFGPGTRLTVL.

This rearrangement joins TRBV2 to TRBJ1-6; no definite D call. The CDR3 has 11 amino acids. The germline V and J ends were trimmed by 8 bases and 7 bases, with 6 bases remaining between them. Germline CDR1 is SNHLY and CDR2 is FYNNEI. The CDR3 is CASRRNSPLHF. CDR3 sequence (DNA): TGTGCCAGCCGCCGGAATTCACCCCTCCACTTT.

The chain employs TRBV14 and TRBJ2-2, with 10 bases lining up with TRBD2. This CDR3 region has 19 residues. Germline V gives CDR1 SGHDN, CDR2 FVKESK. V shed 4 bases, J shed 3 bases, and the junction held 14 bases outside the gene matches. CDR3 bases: TGTGCCAGCAGCCCCCCTAGCGGGAGTTCCTTAGGGCACACCGGGGAGCTGTTTTTT. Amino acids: CASSPPSGSSLGHTGELFF.

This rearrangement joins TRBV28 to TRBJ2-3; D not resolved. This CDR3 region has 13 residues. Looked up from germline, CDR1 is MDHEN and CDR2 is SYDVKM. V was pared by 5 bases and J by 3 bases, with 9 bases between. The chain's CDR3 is CASSPPLTDTQYF. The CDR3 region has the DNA TGTGCCAGCAGTCCCCCTCTAACAGATACGCAGTATTTT. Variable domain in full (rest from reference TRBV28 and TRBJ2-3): DVKVTQSSRYLVKRTGEKVFLECVQDMDHENMFWYRQDPGLGLRLIYFSYDVKMKEKGDIPEGYSVSREKKERFSLILESASTNQTSMYLCASSPPLTDTQYFGPGTRLTVL.

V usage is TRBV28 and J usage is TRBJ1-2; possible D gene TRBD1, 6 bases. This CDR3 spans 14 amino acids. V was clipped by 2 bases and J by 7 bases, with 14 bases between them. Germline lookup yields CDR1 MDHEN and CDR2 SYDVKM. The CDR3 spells CASSLAGGLGGYTF. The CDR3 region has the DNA TGTGCCAGCAGTTTAGCGGGGGGGCTGGGTGGCTACACCTTC.

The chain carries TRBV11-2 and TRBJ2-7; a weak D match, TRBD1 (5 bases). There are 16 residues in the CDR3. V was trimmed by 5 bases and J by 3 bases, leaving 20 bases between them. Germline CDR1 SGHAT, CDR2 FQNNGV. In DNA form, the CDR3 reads TGTGCCAGCAGCCCCCTTTCGAGGCAGGGAAGCTACGAGCAGTACTTC. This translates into CASSPLSRQGSYEQYF.

The CDR3 region has the DNA TGCGCCAGCAGCTTGGACCCGGGACAGGGTTTCAAGAACACTGAAGCTTTCTTT. It yields the protein CASSLDPGQGFKNTEAFF. The rearrangement links TRBV5-1 to TRBJ1-1; 9 nucleotides line up with TRBD1. J lost 1 base, V lost 0 bases, and 10 bases had no gene match. CDR3 length equals 18 residues. Per germline, CDR1 SGHRS and CDR2 YFSETQ.

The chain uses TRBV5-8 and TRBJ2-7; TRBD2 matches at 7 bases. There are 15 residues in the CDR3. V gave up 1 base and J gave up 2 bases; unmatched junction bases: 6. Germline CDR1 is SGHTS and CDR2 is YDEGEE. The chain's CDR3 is CASSLISGAAYEQYF. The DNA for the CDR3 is TGTGCCAGCAGCTTGATCAGCGGGGCAGCCTACGAGCAGTACTTC. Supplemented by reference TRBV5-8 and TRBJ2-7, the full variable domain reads EAGVTQSPTHLIKTRGQQATLRCSPISGHTSVYWYQQALGLGLQFLLWYDEGEERNRGNFPPRFSGRQFPNYSSELNVNALELEDSALYLCASSLISGAAYEQYFGPGTRLTVT.

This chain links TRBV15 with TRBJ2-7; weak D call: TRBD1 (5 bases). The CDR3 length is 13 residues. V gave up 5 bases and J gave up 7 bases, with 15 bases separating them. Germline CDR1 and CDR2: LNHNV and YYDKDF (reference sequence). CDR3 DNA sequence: TGTGCCACCAGCCAGGTGCCAGGGTATGAGCAGTACTTC. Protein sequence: CATSQVPGYEQYF.

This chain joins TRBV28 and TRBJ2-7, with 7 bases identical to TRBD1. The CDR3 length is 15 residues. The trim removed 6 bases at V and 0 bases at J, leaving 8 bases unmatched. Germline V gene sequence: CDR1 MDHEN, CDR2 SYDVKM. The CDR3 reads CASSSLGTDSYEQYF. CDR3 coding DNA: TGTGCCAGCAGCTCCCTAGGGACAGACTCCTACGAGCAGTACTTC.

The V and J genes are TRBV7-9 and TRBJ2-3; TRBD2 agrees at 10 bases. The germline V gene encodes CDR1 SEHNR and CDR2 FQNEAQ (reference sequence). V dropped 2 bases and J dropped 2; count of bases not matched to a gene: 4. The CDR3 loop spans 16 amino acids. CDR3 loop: CASSLPSGRNTDTQYF. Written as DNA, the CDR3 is TGTGCCAGCAGCTTACCTAGCGGGAGAAACACAGATACGCAGTATTTT.

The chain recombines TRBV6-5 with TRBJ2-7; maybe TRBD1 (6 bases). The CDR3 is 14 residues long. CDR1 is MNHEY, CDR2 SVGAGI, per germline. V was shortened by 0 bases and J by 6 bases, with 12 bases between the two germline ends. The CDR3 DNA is TGTGCCAGCAGTTACTCGGGACAATCCACCGAGCAGTACTTC. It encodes CASSYSGQSTEQYF.

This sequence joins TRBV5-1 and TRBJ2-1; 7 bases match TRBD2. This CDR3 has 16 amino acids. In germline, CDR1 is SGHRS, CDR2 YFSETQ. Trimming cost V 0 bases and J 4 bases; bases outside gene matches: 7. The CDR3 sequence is CASSLGAAGVYNEQFF. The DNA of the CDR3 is TGCGCCAGCAGCTTGGGGGCGGCGGGAGTTTACAATGAGCAGTTCTTC.

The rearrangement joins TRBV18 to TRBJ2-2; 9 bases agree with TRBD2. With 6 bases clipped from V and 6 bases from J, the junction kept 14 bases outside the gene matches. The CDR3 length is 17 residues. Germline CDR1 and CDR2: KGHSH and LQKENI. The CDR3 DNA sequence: TGTGCCAGCTCGCCGGACGTCGGCGGGAGGGCCCCCGGGGAGCTGTTTTTT. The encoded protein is CASSPDVGGRAPGELFF. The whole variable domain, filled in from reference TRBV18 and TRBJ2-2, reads NAGVMQNPRHLVRRRGQEARLRCSPMKGHSHVYWYRQLPEEGLKFMVYLQKENIIDESGMPKERFSAEFPKEGPSILRIQQVVRGDSAAYFCASSPDVGGRAPGELFFGEGSRLTVL.

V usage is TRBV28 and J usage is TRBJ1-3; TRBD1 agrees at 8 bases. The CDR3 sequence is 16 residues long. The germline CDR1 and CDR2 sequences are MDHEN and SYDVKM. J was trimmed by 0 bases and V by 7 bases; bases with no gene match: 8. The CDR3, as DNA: TGTGCCAGCACCTCCGGGACAGGTATCTCTGGAAACACCATATATTTT. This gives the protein CASTSGTGISGNTIYF.

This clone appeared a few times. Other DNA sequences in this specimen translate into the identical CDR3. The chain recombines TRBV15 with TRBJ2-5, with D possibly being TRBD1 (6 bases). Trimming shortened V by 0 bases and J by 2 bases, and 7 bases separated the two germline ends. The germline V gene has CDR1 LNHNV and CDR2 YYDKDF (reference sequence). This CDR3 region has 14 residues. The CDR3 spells CATSRDRGQETQYF. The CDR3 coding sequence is TGTGCCACCAGCAGAGATAGGGGGCAAGAGACCCAGTACTTC.

The CDR3 reads CASSRMGTRNNEQFF. The DNA for the CDR3 is TGTGCCAGCAGCCGCATGGGGACTAGGAACAATGAGCAGTTCTTC. The V and J genes are TRBV11-3 and TRBJ2-1; 8 bases map to TRBD2. The V gene's germline CDR1 is SGHNT and CDR2 YENEEA. The CDR3 is 15 amino acids. V lost 5 bases to trimming and J lost 5 bases; unmatched junction nucleotides: 8.